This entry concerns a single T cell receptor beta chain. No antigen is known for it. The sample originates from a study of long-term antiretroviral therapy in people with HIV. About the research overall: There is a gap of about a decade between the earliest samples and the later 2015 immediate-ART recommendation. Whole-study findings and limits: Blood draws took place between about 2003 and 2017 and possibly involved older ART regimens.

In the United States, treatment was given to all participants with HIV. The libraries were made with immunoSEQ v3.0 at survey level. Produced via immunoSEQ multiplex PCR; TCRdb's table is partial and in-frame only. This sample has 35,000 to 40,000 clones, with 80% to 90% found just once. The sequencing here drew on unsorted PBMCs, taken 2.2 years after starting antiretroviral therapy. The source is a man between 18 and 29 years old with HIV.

CDR3 in amino acids: CASSFQTGRTGELFF. As DNA, the CDR3 is TGTGCCAGCAGCTTCCAGACAGGGAGAACCGGGGAGCTGTTTTTT. The genes are TRBV7-8 and TRBJ2-2, with 7 bases identical to TRBD1. The V gene's germline CDR1 is SGHVS and CDR2 FQNEAQ. The CDR3 length is 15 residues. The junction had 6 bases not matched to a gene; V was cut back by 3 bases and J by 5 bases. Supplemented by reference TRBV7-8 and TRBJ2-2, the full variable domain reads GAGVSQSPRYKVAKRGQDVALRCDPISGHVSLFWYQQALGQGPEFLTYFQNEAQLDKSGLPSDRFFAERPEGSVSTLKIQRTQQEDSAVYLCASSFQTGRTGELFFGEGSRLTVL.